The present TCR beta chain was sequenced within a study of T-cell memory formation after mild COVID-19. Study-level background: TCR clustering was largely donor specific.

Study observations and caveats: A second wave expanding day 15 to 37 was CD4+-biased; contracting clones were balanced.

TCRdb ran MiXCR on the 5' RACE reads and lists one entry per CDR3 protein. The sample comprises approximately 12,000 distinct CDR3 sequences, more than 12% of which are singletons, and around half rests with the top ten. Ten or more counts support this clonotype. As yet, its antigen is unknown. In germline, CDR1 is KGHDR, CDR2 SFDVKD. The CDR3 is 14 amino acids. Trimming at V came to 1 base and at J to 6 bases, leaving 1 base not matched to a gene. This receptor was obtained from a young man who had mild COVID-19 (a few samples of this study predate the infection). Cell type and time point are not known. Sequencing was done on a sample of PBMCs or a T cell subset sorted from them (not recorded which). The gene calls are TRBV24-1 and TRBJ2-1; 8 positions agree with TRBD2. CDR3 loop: CATSDLGTSNEQFF. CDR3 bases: TGTGCCACCAGTGATTTAGGGACTAGCAATGAGCAGTTCTTC.